Listed here are 30 T cell receptor beta chains from one sample, sequenced in a study of breast tumors, draining lymph nodes, adjacent tissues. A single record per CDR3 protein comes from TCRdb applying MiXCR to the multiplex PCR reads. Seen here are some 53,000 distinct CDR3 sequences, around 45% observed once, and the top ten hold 10% to 13%. The sample was breast tumor tissue. Source of these receptors: a female donor with breast cancer. Some clones in this sample may be carry-over from other donors' samples.

This clonotype was seen repeatedly, ten times or more. This sequence joins TRBV5-1 and TRBJ1-6; D is possibly TRBD1 (5 bases). The CDR3 spans 17 residues. Germline values: CDR1 SGHRS, CDR2 YFSETQ. Trimming removed 0 bases from V and 7 bases from J, with 17 bases in between. CDR3 residues: CASSLELSGLGNSPLHF. The CDR3 DNA reads as TGCGCCAGCAGCTTGGAGTTATCAGGGCTTGGGAATTCACCCCTCCACTTT.

Concerning this clonotype: The CDR3 does not end in the conserved phenylalanine or tryptophan, so this is likely a read error. The limits of the CDR3 on the DNA are not certain, so only TCRdb's listed CDR3 is given. The gene calls are TRBV20-1 and TRBJ1-3; the table's D call, TRBD1, has no DNA check behind it. The CDR3 region is 12 residues in length, termini included. Germline CDR1 and CDR2: DFQATT and SNEGSKA (reference sequence). The CDR3 spells CSGTGDGNTMYS.

The V and J genes are TRBV7-2 and TRBJ2-1; the D is unclear. V dropped 5 bases and J dropped 12 bases, with 14 bases sitting between them. Germline-derived CDR1 and CDR2 are SGHTA and FQGNSA. The CDR3 is 12 residues long. In DNA, the CDR3 is TGTGCCAGCAGCCAAGAAGGCGATGGGCAGTTCTTC. Its protein product is CASSQEGDGQFF.

This rearrangement joins TRBV20-1 to TRBJ2-1, with 10 positions matching TRBD1. This CDR3 contains 12 residues. CDR1 DFQATT and CDR2 SNEGSKA come from the germline V gene (reference sequence). Losses at the gene ends were 4 bases for V and 9 bases for J; bases not matched to a gene: 3. CDR3 sequence: CSATGTGVEQFF. CDR3 sequence (DNA): TGCAGTGCTACCGGGACAGGGGTTGAGCAGTTCTTC.

The chain uses TRBV10-3 and TRBJ1-3; 8 nucleotides agree with TRBD1. The CDR3 has 15 amino acids. The germline gives CDR1 ENHRY, CDR2 SYGVKD. V was clipped by 6 bases and J by 0 bases; unmatched bases: 4. The CDR3 is CAISPDRDSGNTIYF. The CDR3 region has the DNA TGTGCCATCAGCCCGGACAGGGACTCTGGAAACACCATATATTTT.

This chain links TRBV15 with TRBJ1-6; 9 nucleotides line up with TRBD1. Germline trimming cut 3 bases from V and 7 bases from J; bases unmatched to any gene: 7. Germline-derived CDR1 and CDR2 are LNHNV and YYDKDF (reference sequence). The CDR3 loop spans 16 amino acids. In nucleotides, the CDR3 is TGTGCCACCAGCAGGGGGGGGACAGGGACGAATTCACCCCTCCACTTT. This gives the protein CATSRGGTGTNSPLHF.

This clonotype was seen repeatedly, ten times or more. The chain couples TRBV19 to TRBJ2-1, with TRBD2 identical over 7 bases. V was pared by 0 bases and J by 10 bases, with 6 bases of the junction left unmatched. Germline values: CDR1 LNHDA, CDR2 SQIVND (reference sequence). The CDR3 consists of 14 residues. CDR3 in amino acids: CASSIEASGIEQFF. The CDR3 region has the DNA TGTGCCAGTAGTATAGAAGCTAGCGGAATCGAGCAGTTCTTC.

In its sample, this clonotype was seen a few times. The V gene is TRBV27, the J gene TRBJ2-3; TRBD2 matches 12 bases. Germline V CDR1 and CDR2: MNHEY, SMNVEV (reference sequence). V gave up 2 bases and J gave up 6 bases; unmatched junction bases: 3. The CDR3 has 15 amino acids. The CDR3 spells CASSLTSGRSDTQYF. The CDR3 DNA is TGTGCCAGCAGTTTAACTAGCGGGAGGTCGGATACGCAGTATTTT.

The sample holds many counts of this clonotype. This rearrangement joins TRBV19 to TRBJ2-3; D is uncertain. This CDR3 spans 15 amino acids. V gave up 0 bases and J gave up 2 bases, with 9 bases separating them. Germline V lookup: CDR1 LNHDA, CDR2 SQIVND (reference sequence). The CDR3, as DNA: TGTGCCAGTAGTATAGAGGTCGGGTTCACAGATACGCAGTATTTT. Protein: CASSIEVGFTDTQYF.

The gene calls are TRBV2 and TRBJ2-2; TRBD1 is a possible D gene (5 bases). This CDR3 spans 15 amino acids. The germline V and J ends were trimmed by 5 bases and 0 bases, with 10 bases remaining between them. In germline, CDR1 is SNHLY, CDR2 FYNNEI. The CDR3 DNA reads TGTGCCAGCAGTCAGGGCTGTGCGAACACCGGGGAGCTGTTTTTT. It is translated as CASSQGCANTGELFF.

The J gene is TRBJ1-2, the V gene TRBV4-2; the D is unclear. Germline V CDR1 and CDR2: LGHNA, YNFKEQ. V shed 6 bases and J shed 12 bases, with 20 bases lying between them. The CDR3 sequence is 13 residues long. The CDR3 DNA reads as TGTGCCAGCAGTTTGAGGATTAACCTGGGAAACACCTTC. Encoded protein: CASSLRINLGNTF.

The chain has TRBV9 and TRBJ1-5, with 9 positions matching TRBD1. This CDR3 is 14 amino acids long. Germline V gene sequence: CDR1 SGDLS, CDR2 YYNGEE. V dropped 4 bases and J dropped 6; count of bases not matched to a gene: 5. CDR3 region: CASSRTGDAQPQHF. The CDR3 DNA sequence: TGTGCCAGCAGCAGGACAGGGGACGCTCAGCCCCAGCATTTT.

CDR3 DNA sequence: TGTGCCAGCAGCCCAAGAGGGGCGGATACGCAGTATTTT. Translation gives CASSPRGADTQYF. The rearrangement uses TRBV11-3 and TRBJ2-3; D possibly matches TRBD1 or TRBD2 (5 bases each). Trimming stripped 5 bases from V and 6 bases from J, with 12 bases between. CDR3 length: 13 amino acids. Germline loops: CDR1 SGHNT, CDR2 YENEEA. Full variable domain (outside the CDR3, taken from reference TRBV11-3 and TRBJ2-3): EAGVVQSPRYKIIEKKQPVAFWCNPISGHNTLYWYLQNLGQGPELLIRYENEEAVDDSQLPKDRFSAERLKGVDSTLKIQPAELGDSAVYLCASSPRGADTQYFGPGTRLTVL.

V gene TRBV29-1 combines with J gene TRBJ2-5, with 14 bases lining up with TRBD2. Germline-derived CDR1 and CDR2 are SQVTM and ANQGSEA. Trimming took 4 bases from V and 4 from J; bases not matched to a gene: 8. The CDR3 consists of 16 residues. DNA for the CDR3: TGCAGCGTTGGGGGACTAGCGGGAGACCTCTTAGAGACCCAGTACTTC. Amino acids: CSVGGLAGDLLETQYF.

This clonotype has ten or more counts. The chain employs TRBV5-1 and TRBJ1-2; TRBD1 matches 8 bases. The CDR3 spans 12 residues. Trimming at V came to 2 bases and at J to 11 bases, leaving 5 bases not matched to a gene. Germline V CDR1 and CDR2: SGHRS, YFSETQ. The CDR3 here is CASSFTGGGYTF. In DNA form, the CDR3 reads TGCGCCAGCAGCTTTACAGGGGGGGGATACACCTTC.

The table lists this clonotype with many counts. The genes are TRBV28 and TRBJ1-4, with 9 positions matching TRBD1. The CDR3 has 15 residues. V trimming: 5 bases; J trimming: 6 bases; junction bases outside the gene matches: 7. Germline values: CDR1 MDHEN, CDR2 SYDVKM. The CDR3 bases are TGTGCCAGCAGTCTAAACAGGGGGCTATATGAAAAACTGTTTTTT. This translates into CASSLNRGLYEKLFF. The full variable domain, in which reference TRBV28 and TRBJ1-4 provide the parts outside the CDR3, is DVKVTQSSRYLVKRTGEKVFLECVQDMDHENMFWYRQDPGLGLRLIYFSYDVKMKEKGDIPEGYSVSREKKERFSLILESASTNQTSMYLCASSLNRGLYEKLFFGSGTQLSVL.

Many counts were recorded for this clonotype. In DNA form, the CDR3 reads TGCAGTGCCATTCCTTCGACTAGATTACTCTCCTACGAGCAGTACTTC. Translated: CSAIPSTRLLSYEQYF. This chain joins TRBV20-1 and TRBJ2-7, with D perhaps TRBD2 (6 bases). The V and J ends lost 6 bases and 0 bases respectively, with 21 bases between them. Germline CDR1 DFQATT, CDR2 SNEGSKA (reference sequence). There are 16 residues in the CDR3.

The chain couples TRBV6-6 to TRBJ1-1; D perhaps matches TRBD1 (6 bases). CDR1 is MNHNY, CDR2 SVGAGI, per germline (reference sequence). V was clipped by 8 bases and J by 1 base, with 14 bases between them. The CDR3 extends over 14 amino acids. The CDR3 region is CASSVRGGNTEAFF. The CDR3 nucleotides read TGTGCCAGCTCCGTGAGGGGGGGGAACACTGAAGCTTTCTTT.

The chain has TRBV10-3 and TRBJ1-4; D may be TRBD1 (6 bases). CDR1 is ENHRY, CDR2 SYGVKD, per germline. The V end lost 6 bases, the J end lost 4 bases, and 21 bases lay between the germline ends. The CDR3 is made up of 17 amino acids. The CDR3 nucleotides read TGTGCCATCAGGACAGGACCAGCCTACGTCAATAATGAAAAACTGTTTTTT. It translates to CAIRTGPAYVNNEKLFF.

The genes are TRBV4-3 and TRBJ2-5; 7 positions agree with TRBD2. The CDR3 consists of 21 residues. Germline assignment: CDR1 LGHNA and CDR2 YSLEER. Unmatched junction bases numbered 25, after V lost 4 bases and J lost 2 bases. In DNA, the CDR3 is TGCGCCAGCAGCCCTAACGGGAGGTCCTACCAGTCACATCCCTCTCAAGAGACCCAGTACTTC. This sequence encodes CASSPNGRSYQSHPSQETQYF.

This clonotype was counted a single time. A read error may account for a junction end that differs from germline. This rearrangement joins TRBV9 to TRBJ2-1; no firm D call. Germline assignment: CDR1 SGDLS and CDR2 YYNGEE. The CDR3 extends over 16 amino acids. The CDR3: CASSVDDGLSYNKQFF. The CDR3 DNA is TGTGCCAGCAGCGTAGATGACGGGCTCTCCTACAATAAGCAGTTCTTC.

This clonotype was recorded at least ten times. The genes are TRBV6-5 and TRBJ1-4, with D maybe TRBD1 (6 bases). The CDR3 is 14 residues long. Trimming pared 0 bases from V and 7 bases from J, leaving 9 bases between. CDR1 and CDR2 from the germline V gene are MNHEY and SVGAGI. CDR3 sequence reads: CASSYSKGGEKLFF. In DNA form, the CDR3 reads TGTGCCAGCAGTTACTCGAAAGGGGGTGAAAAACTGTTTTTT.

This clonotype was recorded at least ten times. The genes are TRBV7-2 and TRBJ2-7, with TRBD2 matching 10 bases. The CDR3 has 14 amino acids. Germline CDR1 and CDR2: SGHTA and FQGNSA. The V and J ends lost 5 bases and 4 bases, in that order; junction bases with no gene match: 5. The CDR3 nucleotides read TGTGCCAGCAGCCGGACTAGCGGACAATACGAGCAGTACTTC. Residues: CASSRTSGQYEQYF.

This clonotype was counted at least ten times. Being one base from a much bigger clone, this may be a read error. The V call is TRBV20-1, the J call TRBJ1-2; D not resolved. The CDR3 runs 13 residues. In germline, CDR1 is DFQATT, CDR2 SNEGSKA (reference sequence). V dropped 5 bases and J dropped 0 bases, with 10 bases sitting between them. The CDR3 protein is CSASNGPNYGYTF. DNA of the CDR3: TGCAGTGCTTCGAACGGCCCTAACTATGGCTACACCTTC.

The J gene is TRBJ2-3, the V gene TRBV10-1, with TRBD2 identical over 16 bases. J lost 7 bases, V lost 3 bases, and 4 bases had no gene match. The germline V gene has CDR1 WNHNN and CDR2 SYGVQD (reference sequence). CDR3 length: 16 amino acids. The CDR3 region is CASSDGTSGRANTQYF. The CDR3 DNA is TGCGCCAGCAGTGACGGGACTAGCGGGAGGGCTAATACGCAGTATTTT.

This clonotype was detected ten times or more. V gene TRBV5-1 combines with J gene TRBJ1-5; 9 bases are a match to TRBD1. V trimming: 3 bases; J trimming: 3 bases; junction bases outside the gene matches: 4. This CDR3 has 15 amino acids. The germline CDR1 and CDR2 sequences are SGHRS and YFSETQ. Written as DNA, the CDR3 is TGCGCCAGCAGCTGGGGGACAGGGCCCAATCAGCCCCAGCATTTT. Protein product: CASSWGTGPNQPQHF.

This clonotype was seen at least ten times. The chain links TRBV27 to TRBJ2-6; 12 nucleotides match TRBD2. This CDR3 is 17 amino acids long. The junction had 4 bases not matched to a gene; V was cut back by 5 bases and J by 2 bases. Germline CDR1 is MNHEY and CDR2 is SMNVEV (reference sequence). CDR3 DNA: TGTGCCAGCAGTATAAGGACTAGCGGGACTGGGGCCAACGTCCTGACTTTC. Translating gives CASSIRTSGTGANVLTF.

This clonotype was seen ten or more times. The chain links TRBV5-5 to TRBJ2-1, with D uncertain. CDR1 is SGHKS and CDR2 is YYEKEE in the germline V gene (reference sequence). The CDR3 has 12 amino acids. The V end was cut by 2 bases, the J end by 9 bases, with 9 bases between. CDR3 bases: TGTGCCAGCAGCTTACCGGGTACTGAGCAGTTCTTC. Translated, it gives CASSLPGTEQFF.

This clonotype was seen many times. The chain has TRBV25-1 and TRBJ1-1, with a tentative D call TRBD1 (5 bases). This CDR3 comprises 14 residues. Germline CDR1 reads MGHDK; CDR2 reads SYGVNS. V shed 5 bases and J shed 2 bases, with 12 bases lying between them. The CDR3 DNA reads as TGTGCCAGCAGTCGGGACCGCCCTAACACTGAAGCTTTCTTT. Translated, it gives CASSRDRPNTEAFF.

Worth noting for this clonotype: A read error may be the cause here, since a much bigger clone is one base away. The J gene is TRBJ2-1, the V gene TRBV20-1, with 7 bases matching TRBD2. V dropped 4 bases and J dropped 7; count of bases not matched to a gene: 19. Germline V gene sequence: CDR1 DFQATT, CDR2 SNEGSKA (reference sequence). The CDR3 is made up of 17 amino acids. The CDR3 here is CSATLGARSPGRNEQFF. In DNA form, the CDR3 reads TGCAGTGCTACTCTCGGGGCCCGGTCTCCCGGGAGGAATGAGCAGTTCTTC.